Below are 12 T cell receptor beta chains sequenced from a single sample in a study of cytotoxic CD8 clonotypes in ibrutinib-treated CLL (dated by TCRdb to the early 2020s). The library was generated by the immunoSEQ multiplex PCR assay. TCRdb stores this immuneACCESS table with in-frame sequences only. Part of the clones is absent; in the studies checked, under half of the shortfall reflects unresolved V genes, and no reason is known for the rest. Present in this sample are almost 250,000 clones, about three quarters of which were seen just once. The ten largest clones take up roughly 14% of the sample. The sample's time point label is to be understood as: approximately 25 months on ibrutinib. Sequencing used PBMCs, obtained after 24 months of ibrutinib treatment. The receptors were sampled from a human donor with chronic lymphocytic leukemia.

V usage is TRBV29-1 and J usage is TRBJ1-1, with unresolved D. Germline V CDR1 and CDR2: SQVTM, ANQGSEA. V lost 8 bases to trimming and J lost 4 bases, with 17 bases between them. This CDR3 region has 13 residues. The CDR3, as DNA: TGCAGCACAACACCTGTTTACGGCACTGAAGCTTTCTTT. Protein product: CSTTPVYGTEAFF.

The CDR3: CASRIQGASYQPQHF. CDR3 DNA: TGTGCCAGCAGGATTCAGGGGGCGAGTTATCAGCCCCAGCATTTT. The V gene is TRBV27, the J gene TRBJ1-5, with TRBD1 matching over 8 bases. V shed 6 bases and J 5 bases; nucleotides not matched to a gene: 9. Germline V CDR1 and CDR2: MNHEY, SMNVEV (reference sequence). This CDR3 has 15 residues.

The V and J genes are TRBV27 and TRBJ2-1, with 10 bases fitting TRBD2. The CDR3 spans 15 residues. Unmatched junction bases numbered 4, after V lost 3 bases and J lost 5 bases. Looked up from germline, CDR1 is MNHEY and CDR2 is SMNVEV (reference sequence). The CDR3 DNA reads TGTGCCAGCAGTTTTGCAGCGGGAGGGGACAATGAGCAGTTCTTC. Translation gives CASSFAAGGDNEQFF.

The V and J genes are TRBV2 and TRBJ1-5; D is ambiguous. Germline lookup yields CDR1 SNHLY and CDR2 FYNNEI. CDR3 length equals 12 residues. The germline V and J ends were trimmed by 4 bases and 6 bases, with 7 bases remaining between them. The CDR3 bases are TGTGCCAGCAGTGGTTTCGGTCAGCCCCAGCATTTT. Residues: CASSGFGQPQHF. Filled out from reference TRBV2 and TRBJ1-5, the complete variable domain reads EPEVTQTPSHQVTQMGQEVILRCVPISNHLYFYWYRQILGQKVEFLVSFYNNEISEKSEIFDDQFSVERPDGSNFTLKIRSTKLEDSAMYFCASSGFGQPQHFGDGTRLSIL.

The J gene is TRBJ2-6, the V gene TRBV29-1; D is unresolved. CDR3 length: 15 amino acids. V was pared by 4 bases and J by 0 bases, with 10 bases between. Germline CDR1 is SQVTM and CDR2 is ANQGSEA. CDR3 residues: CSVAGPDSGANVLTF. The CDR3 DNA is TGCAGCGTTGCAGGCCCGGACTCTGGGGCCAACGTCCTGACTTTC.

The rearrangement uses TRBV29-1 and TRBJ1-4; the match to TRBD1 covers 7 bases. Unmatched junction bases numbered 15, after V lost 6 bases and J lost 8 bases. This CDR3 has 15 residues. In germline, CDR1 is SQVTM, CDR2 ANQGSEA. The CDR3 coding sequence is TGCAGCGTCCTACCTAGACAGGGCGGGGGCGAAAAACTGTTTTTT. Protein product: CSVLPRQGGGEKLFF.

The chain is built from TRBV6-5 and TRBJ1-1; possibly TRBD1 for D (6 bases). This CDR3 is built from 14 residues. V was pared by 6 bases and J by 1 base, with 12 bases between. CDR1 is MNHEY and CDR2 is SVGAGI in the germline V gene. CDR3 sequence: CASRGEDRNTEAFF. As DNA, the CDR3 is TGTGCCAGCAGAGGTGAGGACAGGAACACTGAAGCTTTCTTT.

This clone was seen a few times. This chain connects TRBV30 to TRBJ2-5, with a tentative D call TRBD2 (5 bases). With 3 bases removed from V and 3 bases from J, the gap between germline ends came to 8 bases. The germline V gene encodes CDR1 GTSNPN and CDR2 SVGIG (reference sequence). CDR3 length: 12 residues. This CDR3 reads CAWRQAEETQYF. In DNA form, the CDR3 reads TGTGCCTGGAGACAAGCGGAAGAGACCCAGTACTTC.

V usage is TRBV5-6 and J usage is TRBJ2-7, with D unclear. Looked up from germline, CDR1 is SGHDT and CDR2 is YYEEEE. This CDR3 has 11 amino acids. The V gene lost 1 base and the J gene lost 3 bases, with 2 bases spanning the gap. The CDR3 coding sequence is TGTGCCAGCAGCTTGAACTACGAGCAGTACTTC. Protein sequence: CASSLNYEQYF.

The chain is built from TRBV4-3 and TRBJ2-7; 7 nucleotides match TRBD2. The germline V gene has CDR1 LGHNA and CDR2 YSLEER. The V gene end was trimmed by 1 base and the J gene end by 4 bases; junction bases not matched to a gene: 7. The length of the CDR3 is 15 residues. CDR3 sequence (DNA): TGCGCCAGCAGCCAAGTAACGGGAGGTTCGTACGAGCAGTACTTC. Translating gives CASSQVTGGSYEQYF.

V gene TRBV5-1 combines with J gene TRBJ1-1; D call uncertain. This CDR3 region has 14 residues. Germline V gives CDR1 SGHRS, CDR2 YFSETQ. Trimming took off 3 bases at V and 1 base at J, with 10 bases between the two ends. The CDR3 region has the DNA TGCGCCAGCAGCTGGATGGCTGAGAACACTGAAGCTTTCTTT. This codes for CASSWMAENTEAFF.

The rearrangement links TRBV9 to TRBJ2-7, with D unclear. There are 15 residues in the CDR3. V shed 2 bases and J shed 0 bases, with 12 bases lying between them. In germline, CDR1 is SGDLS, CDR2 YYNGEE. The CDR3 protein is CASSVDGLSSYEQYF. The CDR3 coding sequence is TGTGCCAGCAGCGTCGACGGGTTGAGCTCCTACGAGCAGTACTTC.